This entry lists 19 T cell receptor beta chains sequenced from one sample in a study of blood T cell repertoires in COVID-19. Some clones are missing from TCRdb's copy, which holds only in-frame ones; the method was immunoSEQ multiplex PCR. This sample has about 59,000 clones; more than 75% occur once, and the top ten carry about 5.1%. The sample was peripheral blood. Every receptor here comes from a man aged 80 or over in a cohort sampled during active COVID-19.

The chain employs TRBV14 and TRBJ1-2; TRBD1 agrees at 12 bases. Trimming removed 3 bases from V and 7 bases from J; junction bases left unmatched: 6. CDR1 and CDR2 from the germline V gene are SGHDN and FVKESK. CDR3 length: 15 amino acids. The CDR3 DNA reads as TGTGCCAGCAGCCACCCGGGACAGGGGGCGCTTGGCTACACCTTC. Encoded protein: CASSHPGQGALGYTF.

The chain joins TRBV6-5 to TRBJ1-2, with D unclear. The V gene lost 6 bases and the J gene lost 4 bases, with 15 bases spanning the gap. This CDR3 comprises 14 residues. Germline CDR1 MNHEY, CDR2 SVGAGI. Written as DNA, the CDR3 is TGTGCCAGCAGGGCCTTTCCCGGGAGCTATGGCTACACCTTC. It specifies CASRAFPGSYGYTF.

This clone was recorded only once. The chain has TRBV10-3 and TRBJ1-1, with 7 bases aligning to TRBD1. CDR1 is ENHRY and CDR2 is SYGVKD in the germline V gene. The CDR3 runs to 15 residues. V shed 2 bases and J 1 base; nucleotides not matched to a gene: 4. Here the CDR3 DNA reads TGTGCCATCAGTGAGCCAGGGGGTACGAACACTGAAGCTTTCTTT. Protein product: CAISEPGGTNTEAFF.

CDR3 sequence (DNA): TGTGCCACCAAATCGCCAGGGGGCGTCTATGGCTACACCTTC. Protein sequence: CATKSPGGVYGYTF. V is TRBV15 and J is TRBJ1-2; 8 nucleotides match TRBD1. With 7 bases clipped from V and 4 bases from J, the junction kept 8 bases outside the gene matches. The CDR3 extends over 14 amino acids. Looked up from germline, CDR1 is LNHNV and CDR2 is YYDKDF (reference sequence).

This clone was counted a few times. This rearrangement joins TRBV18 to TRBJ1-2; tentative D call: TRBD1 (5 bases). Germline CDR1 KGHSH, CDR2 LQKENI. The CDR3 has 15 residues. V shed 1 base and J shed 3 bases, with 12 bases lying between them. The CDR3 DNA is TGTGCCAGCTCACCACGGCCGGGGGAGGACTATGGCTACACCTTC. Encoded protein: CASSPRPGEDYGYTF.

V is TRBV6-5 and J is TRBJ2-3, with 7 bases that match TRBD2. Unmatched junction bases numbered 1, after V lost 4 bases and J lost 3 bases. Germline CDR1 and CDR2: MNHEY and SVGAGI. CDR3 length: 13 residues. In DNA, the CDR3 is TGTGCCAGCAGTTGGGGGGGAACAGATACGCAGTATTTT. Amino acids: CASSWGGTDTQYF.

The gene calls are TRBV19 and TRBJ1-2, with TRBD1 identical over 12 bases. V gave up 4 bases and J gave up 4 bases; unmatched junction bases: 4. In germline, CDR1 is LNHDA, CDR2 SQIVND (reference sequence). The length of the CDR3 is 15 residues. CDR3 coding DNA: TGTGCCAGTAGTACAGGGACAGGGGGCGGCTATGGCTACACCTTC. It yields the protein CASSTGTGGGYGYTF. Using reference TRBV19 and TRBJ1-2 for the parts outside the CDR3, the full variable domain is DGGITQSPKYLFRKEGQNVTLSCEQNLNHDAMYWYRQDPGQGLRLIYYSQIVNDFQKGDIAEGYSVSREKKESFPLTVTSAQKNPTAFYLCASSTGTGGGYGYTFGSGTRLTVV.

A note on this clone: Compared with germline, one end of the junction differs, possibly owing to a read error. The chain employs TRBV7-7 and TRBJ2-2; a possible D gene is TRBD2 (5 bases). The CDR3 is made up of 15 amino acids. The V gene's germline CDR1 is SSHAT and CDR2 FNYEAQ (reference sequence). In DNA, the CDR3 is TGTGCCGGCAGCTTAGTTGAGGGAAGCACCGGGGAGCTGTTTTTT. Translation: CAGSLVEGSTGELFF.

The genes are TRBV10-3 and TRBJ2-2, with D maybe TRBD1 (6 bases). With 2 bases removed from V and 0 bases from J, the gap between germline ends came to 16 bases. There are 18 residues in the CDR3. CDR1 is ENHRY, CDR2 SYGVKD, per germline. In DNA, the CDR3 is TGTGCCATCAGTGAGCCGACCGGACAGATAACGAACACCGGGGAGCTGTTTTTT. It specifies CAISEPTGQITNTGELFF.

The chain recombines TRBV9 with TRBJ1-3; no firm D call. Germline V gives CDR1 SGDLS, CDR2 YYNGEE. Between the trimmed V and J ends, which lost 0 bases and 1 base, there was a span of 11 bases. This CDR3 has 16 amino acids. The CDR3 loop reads CASSVATRESGNTIYF. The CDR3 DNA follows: TGTGCCAGCAGCGTAGCTACAAGGGAGTCTGGAAACACCATATATTTT.

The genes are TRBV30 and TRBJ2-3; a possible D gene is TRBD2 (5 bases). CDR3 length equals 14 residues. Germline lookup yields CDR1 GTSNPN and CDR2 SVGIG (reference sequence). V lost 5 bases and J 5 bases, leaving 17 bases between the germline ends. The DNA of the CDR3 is TGTGCCTGGGGAATAGGGAAGGAGGTAGATACGCAGTATTTT. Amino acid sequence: CAWGIGKEVDTQYF.

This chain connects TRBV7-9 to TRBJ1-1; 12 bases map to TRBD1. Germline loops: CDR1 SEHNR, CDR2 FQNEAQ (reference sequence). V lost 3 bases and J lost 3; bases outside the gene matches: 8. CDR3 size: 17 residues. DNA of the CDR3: TGTGCCAGCAGCTTGTTGGGACAGGGGGCGCGGGACACTGAAGCTTTCTTT. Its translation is CASSLLGQGARDTEAFF.

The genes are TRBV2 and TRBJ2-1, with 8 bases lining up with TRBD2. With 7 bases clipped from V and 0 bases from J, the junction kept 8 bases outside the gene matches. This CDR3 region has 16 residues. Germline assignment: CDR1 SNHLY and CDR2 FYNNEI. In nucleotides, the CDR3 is TGTGCCAGCATCCCTAGCGGGTCGAGCTCCTACAATGAGCAGTTCTTC. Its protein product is CASIPSGSSSYNEQFF.

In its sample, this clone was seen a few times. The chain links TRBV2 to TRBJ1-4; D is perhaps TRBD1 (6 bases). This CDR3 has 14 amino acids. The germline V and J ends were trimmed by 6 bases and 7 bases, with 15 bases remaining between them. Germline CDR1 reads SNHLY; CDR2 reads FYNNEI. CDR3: CASRSQGQGEKLFF. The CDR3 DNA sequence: TGTGCCAGCAGATCACAGGGTCAGGGTGAAAAACTGTTTTTT.

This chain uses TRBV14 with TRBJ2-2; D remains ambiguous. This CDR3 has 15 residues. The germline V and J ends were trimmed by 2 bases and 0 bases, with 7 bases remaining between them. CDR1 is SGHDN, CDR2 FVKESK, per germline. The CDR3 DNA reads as TGTGCCAGCAGCCAACGGCAGGCGAACACCGGGGAGCTGTTTTTT. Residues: CASSQRQANTGELFF.

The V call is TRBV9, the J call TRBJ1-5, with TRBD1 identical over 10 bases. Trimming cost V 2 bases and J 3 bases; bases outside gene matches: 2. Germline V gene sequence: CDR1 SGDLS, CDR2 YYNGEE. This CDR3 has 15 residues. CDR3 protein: CASSVGQGNNQPQHF. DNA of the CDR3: TGTGCCAGCAGCGTGGGACAGGGGAACAATCAGCCCCAGCATTTT. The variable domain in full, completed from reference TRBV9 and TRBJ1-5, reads DSGVTQTPKHLITATGQRVTLRCSPRSGDLSVYWYQQSLDQGLQFLIQYYNGEERAKGNILERFSAQQFPDLHSELNLSSLELGDSALYFCASSVGQGNNQPQHFGDGTRLSIL.

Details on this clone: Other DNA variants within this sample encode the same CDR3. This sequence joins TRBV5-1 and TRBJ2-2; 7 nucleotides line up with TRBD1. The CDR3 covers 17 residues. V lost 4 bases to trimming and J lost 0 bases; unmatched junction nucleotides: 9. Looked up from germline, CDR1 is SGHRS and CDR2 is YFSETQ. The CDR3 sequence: CASSPLAGGSNTGELFF. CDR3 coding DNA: TGCGCCAGCAGCCCCTTGGCAGGGGGTTCGAACACCGGGGAGCTGTTTTTT.

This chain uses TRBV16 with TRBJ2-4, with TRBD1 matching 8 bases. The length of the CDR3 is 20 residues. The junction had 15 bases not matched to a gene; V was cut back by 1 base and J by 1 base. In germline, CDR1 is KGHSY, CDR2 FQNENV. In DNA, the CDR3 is TGTGCCAGCAGCCAATATCTTCCGGACAGGGCAGTCCTTGCCAAAAACATTCAGTACTTC. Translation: CASSQYLPDRAVLAKNIQYF.

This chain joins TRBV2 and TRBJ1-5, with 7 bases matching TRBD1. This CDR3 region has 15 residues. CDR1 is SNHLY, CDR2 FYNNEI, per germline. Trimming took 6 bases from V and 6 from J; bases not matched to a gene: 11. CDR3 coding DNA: TGTGCCAGCAGCACAAAACAGGGGTACGGTCAGCCCCAGCATTTT. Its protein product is CASSTKQGYGQPQHF.